The following is a TCR beta chain sequence with its context. Its antigen is unknown. These data originate in a study of cytomegalovirus exposure and HLA in healthy donors. Study as a whole: The 90 to 150 validation repertoires used the same platform as the 550 to 800 first-cohort repertoires (as reported by a later analysis).

In germline, CDR1 is MNHEY, CDR2 SVGAGI. This CDR3 is 15 amino acids long. Trimming left V 4 bases short and J 0 bases short, with 10 bases between. TCRdb's table, derived via immunoSEQ multiplex PCR, lists solely in-frame clones and lacks some. The sample holds fewer than 100,000 clones, approximately 91% seen once. Study-level points and caveats: The dataset shows that most TCR sequences were rare, while some public TCRs occurred in many donors.

The sample comprised PBMCs. The chain is built from TRBV6-5 and TRBJ1-3; D remains ambiguous. This TCR derives from a man aged 25 to 45 in good health and CMV-seronegative. The CDR3 sequence: CASSFQFPSGNTIYF. The CDR3 region has the DNA TGTGCCAGCAGTTTCCAGTTCCCCTCTGGAAACACCATATATTTT.